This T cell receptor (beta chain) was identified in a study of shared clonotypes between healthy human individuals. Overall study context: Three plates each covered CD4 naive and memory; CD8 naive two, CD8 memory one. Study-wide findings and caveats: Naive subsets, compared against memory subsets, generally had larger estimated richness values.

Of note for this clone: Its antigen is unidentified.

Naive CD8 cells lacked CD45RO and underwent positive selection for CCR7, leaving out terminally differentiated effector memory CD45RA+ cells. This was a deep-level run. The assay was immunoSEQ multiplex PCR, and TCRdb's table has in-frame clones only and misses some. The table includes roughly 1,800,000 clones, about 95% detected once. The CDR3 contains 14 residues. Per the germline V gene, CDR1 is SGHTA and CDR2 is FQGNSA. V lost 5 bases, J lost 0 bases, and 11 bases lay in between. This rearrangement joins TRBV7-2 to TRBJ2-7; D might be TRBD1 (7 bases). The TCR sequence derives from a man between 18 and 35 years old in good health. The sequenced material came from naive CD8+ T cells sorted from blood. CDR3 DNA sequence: TGTGCCAGCAGCCCCAGGGGGGCCTCCTACGAGCAGTACTTC. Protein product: CASSPRGASYEQYF.